A single sample is the source of the 22 T cell receptor beta chains below, sequenced in a study of patients and donors after allogeneic stem cell transplantation. TCRdb re-analysed the RT-PCR reads in MiXCR, keeping a single row per CDR3 protein. The sample lists roughly 960,000 distinct CDR3 sequences, about a sixth occurring once. The specimen was blood, either unsorted or a sorted T cell fraction (not recorded which). The receptors originated from a human donor who was either an allogeneic HSCT recipient or a stem cell or donor lymphocyte infusion donor (not recorded which). It is not recorded whose cells these are; they may come from a transplant donor.

The rearrangement links TRBV7-9 to TRBJ2-1; 9 bases map to TRBD1. The CDR3 loop spans 15 amino acids. Germline V gene data show CDR1 as SEHNR and CDR2 as FQNEAQ (reference sequence). V dropped 5 bases and J dropped 8; count of bases not matched to a gene: 10. CDR3 nucleotide sequence: TGTGCCAGCAGCCCGGACAGGGGCTTATCTGATGAGCAGTTCTTC. It encodes CASSPDRGLSDEQFF.

This clonotype was seen more than once but under ten times. This chain links TRBV3-1 with TRBJ2-1; TRBD2 is a possible D gene (6 bases). Germline V gives CDR1 LGHDT, CDR2 YNNKEL (reference sequence). There are 17 residues in the CDR3. V gave up 3 bases and J gave up 0 bases, with 15 bases separating them. The CDR3 loop reads CASSHLLAQSSYNEQFF. CDR3 bases: TGTGCCAGCAGCCATCTTCTAGCGCAATCCTCCTACAATGAGCAGTTCTTC.

The table lists this clonotype with a few counts. The J gene is TRBJ2-5, the V gene TRBV11-2, with D perhaps TRBD2 (5 bases). V lost 5 bases to trimming and J lost 0 bases, with 10 bases between them. The CDR3 consists of 14 residues. Germline V lookup: CDR1 SGHAT, CDR2 FQNNGV. The CDR3 DNA follows: TGTGCCAGCAGCCCCCCGGGGTACCAAGAGACCCAGTACTTC. Translation gives CASSPPGYQETQYF. The full variable domain, rest sourced from reference TRBV11-2 and TRBJ2-5, is EAGVAQSPRYKIIEKRQSVAFWCNPISGHATLYWYQQILGQGPKLLIQFQNNGVVDDSQLPKDRFSAERLKGVDSTLKIQPAKLEDSAVYLCASSPPGYQETQYFGPGTRLLVL.

This chain uses TRBV5-1 with TRBJ2-1; 7 positions match TRBD2. Germline CDR1 SGHRS, CDR2 YFSETQ. The V segment lost 0 bases and the J segment 2 bases; nucleotides outside the gene matches: 5. The CDR3 length is 16 residues. This CDR3 reads CASSLVPSGTYNEQFF. The DNA of the CDR3 is TGCGCCAGCAGCTTGGTCCCTAGCGGTACCTACAATGAGCAGTTCTTC.

This chain joins TRBV14 and TRBJ2-1, with a possible D match to TRBD2 (6 bases). Germline CDR1 reads SGHDN; CDR2 reads FVKESK. The germline V and J ends were trimmed by 1 base and 4 bases, with 26 bases remaining between them. This CDR3 is 20 amino acids long. CDR3 nucleotide sequence: TGTGCCAGCAGCCAAGGAGGAGGGTCCAGACCAAGACACGAATACAATGAGCAGTTCTTC. Protein product: CASSQGGGSRPRHEYNEQFF.

This clonotype was detected ten times or more. This chain connects TRBV11-2 to TRBJ2-3; no clear D gene. CDR1 is SGHAT and CDR2 is FQNNGV in the germline V gene. The CDR3 extends over 16 amino acids. V lost 5 bases and J lost 0, with 15 bases in between. The CDR3 loop reads CASSANSGSSTDTQYF. CDR3 sequence (DNA): TGTGCCAGCAGCGCAAACTCTGGGTCAAGCACAGATACGCAGTATTTT.

This clonotype came up a few times. This chain links TRBV10-3 with TRBJ2-7, with TRBD1 matching over 8 bases. Trimming removed 6 bases from V and 0 bases from J; junction bases left unmatched: 4. Germline V lookup: CDR1 ENHRY, CDR2 SYGVKD. There are 14 residues in the CDR3. CDR3 in amino acids: CAIREDRDSYEQYF. As DNA, the CDR3 is TGTGCCATCAGGGAGGACAGGGACTCCTACGAGCAGTACTTC.

The chain uses TRBV3-1 and TRBJ2-5, with D possibly being TRBD1 or TRBD2 (5 bases each). The length of the CDR3 is 15 residues. Germline CDR1 is LGHDT and CDR2 is YNNKEL (reference sequence). V lost 5 bases and J 5 bases, leaving 18 bases between the germline ends. The CDR3 region is CASSASRGFRETQYF. CDR3 DNA sequence: TGTGCCAGCAGCGCCAGTCGGGGCTTCCGGGAGACCCAGTACTTC.

The CDR3 spells CASRSIQGQGANVLTF. CDR3 in DNA: TGTGCCAGCAGATCGATACAGGGGCAGGGGGCCAACGTCCTGACTTTC. The chain has TRBV27 and TRBJ2-6, with TRBD1 matching 7 bases. V was clipped by 6 bases and J by 4 bases; unmatched bases: 9. CDR1 and CDR2 (germline): MNHEY, SMNVEV (reference sequence). The CDR3 is 16 residues long. The whole variable domain, remainder taken from reference TRBV27 and TRBJ2-6, is EAQVTQNPRYLITVTGKKLTVTCSQNMNHEYMSWYRQDPGLGLRQIYYSMNVEVTDKGDVPEGYKVSRKEKRNFPLILESPSPNQTSLYFCASRSIQGQGANVLTFGAGSRLTVL.

The gene calls are TRBV30 and TRBJ1-1; D perhaps matches TRBD1 (6 bases). V dropped 2 bases and J dropped 4 bases, with 17 bases sitting between them. The CDR3 has 15 residues. Germline V gene sequence: CDR1 GTSNPN, CDR2 SVGIG (reference sequence). CDR3 amino acids: CAWSHGGARVTEAFF. For the CDR3, the DNA is TGTGCCTGGAGTCACGGGGGGGCGAGGGTCACTGAAGCTTTCTTT.

Many counts were recorded for this clonotype. A junction boundary mismatches the germline segment, possibly from a read error. The V gene is TRBV5-1, the J gene TRBJ1-6; no clear D gene. This CDR3 region has 15 residues. The germline gives CDR1 SGHRS, CDR2 YFSETQ. CDR3 protein: CASSLEGSYNSPLHF. CDR3 sequence (DNA): TGTGCCAGCAGCTTAGAGGGCTCCTATAATTCACCCCTCCACTTT.

This clonotype was counted between two and nine times. The V call is TRBV30, the J call TRBJ1-3; perhaps TRBD1 as D (5 bases). Germline V lookup: CDR1 GTSNPN, CDR2 SVGIG (reference sequence). This CDR3 contains 13 residues. V dropped 4 bases and J dropped 5 bases, with 12 bases sitting between them. CDR3 protein: CAWMVEGRNTIYF. In nucleotides, the CDR3 is TGTGCCTGGATGGTCGAGGGGAGAAACACCATATATTTT. The variable domain in full, with the rest retrieved from reference TRBV30 and TRBJ1-3, is SQTIHQWPATLVQPVGSPLSLECTVEGTSNPNLYWYRQAAGRGLQLLFYSVGIGQISSEVPQNLSASRPQDRQFILSSKKLLLSDSGFYLCAWMVEGRNTIYFGEGSWLTVV.

This rearrangement joins TRBV27 to TRBJ1-3, with D unclear. The CDR3 contains 14 residues. The V and J ends lost 5 bases and 4 bases respectively, with 12 bases between them. The germline V gene has CDR1 MNHEY and CDR2 SMNVEV (reference sequence). This CDR3 reads CASSPTPRGNTIYF. The CDR3 DNA follows: TGTGCCAGCAGTCCCACCCCACGGGGAAACACCATATATTTT.

This clonotype has only a few counts. This chain connects TRBV29-1 to TRBJ1-6; D is unresolved. CDR3 length: 12 amino acids. Germline CDR1 and CDR2: SQVTM and ANQGSEA. V was pared by 7 bases and J by 1 base, with 5 bases between. For the CDR3, the DNA is TGCAGCGAGAGTTCCTATAATTCACCCCTCCACTTT. Amino acid sequence: CSESSYNSPLHF.

The chain has TRBV7-8 and TRBJ1-1, with D possibly TRBD1 on 5 matching bases. CDR3 length: 15 residues. The germline V gene has CDR1 SGHVS and CDR2 FQNEAQ. Trimming pared 1 base from V and 1 base from J, leaving 10 bases between. DNA for the CDR3: TGTGCCAGCAGCTTAGTAAGGGGACCGAACACTGAAGCTTTCTTT. Residues: CASSLVRGPNTEAFF.

The rearrangement uses TRBV12-3 or TRBV12-4 and TRBJ1-2; unclear D gene. V gave up 6 bases and J gave up 3 bases, with 11 bases separating them. CDR3 length: 13 residues. Here the CDR3 reads CASRRTDDYGYTF. The CDR3 DNA is TGTGCCAGCAGGCGGACCGACGACTATGGCTACACCTTC.

In this sample, this clonotype turned up many times. In nucleotides, the CDR3 is TGTGCCAGCACTTCAAGCGCGGGTTCGGGCTACACCTTC. Translating gives CASTSSAGSGYTF. V and J are TRBV12-3 or TRBV12-4 and TRBJ1-2; D not resolved. The CDR3 totals 13 residues. Trimming left V 7 bases short and J 8 bases short, with 17 bases between.

The chain is built from TRBV11-3 and TRBJ2-1; TRBD1 agrees at 9 bases. Unmatched junction bases numbered 9, after V lost 0 bases and J lost 6 bases. The CDR3 runs to 17 residues. CDR1 and CDR2 (germline): SGHNT, YENEEA. The CDR3 DNA reads TGTGCCAGCAGCTTAGAGGGTTGGACAGGGGATGCCAATGAGCAGTTCTTC. This gives the protein CASSLEGWTGDANEQFF. Full variable domain (missing parts from reference TRBV11-3 and TRBJ2-1): EAGVVQSPRYKIIEKKQPVAFWCNPISGHNTLYWYLQNLGQGPELLIRYENEEAVDDSQLPKDRFSAERLKGVDSTLKIQPAELGDSAVYLCASSLEGWTGDANEQFFGPGTRLTVL.

J is TRBJ1-2 and V is TRBV29-1; 7 bases align to TRBD1. Germline V lookup: CDR1 SQVTM, CDR2 ANQGSEA. The junction had 9 bases not matched to a gene; V was cut back by 5 bases and J by 6 bases. This CDR3 contains 13 residues. Written as DNA, the CDR3 is TGCAGCGTTAAGTCAGGGGGGTGGGATGGCTACACCTTC. It encodes CSVKSGGWDGYTF.

This chain links TRBV3-1 with TRBJ2-3; D perhaps matches TRBD2 (5 bases). Between the trimmed V and J ends, which lost 1 base and 4 bases, there was a span of 12 bases. Germline CDR1 and CDR2: LGHDT and YNNKEL (reference sequence). The CDR3 contains 15 residues. CDR3 in amino acids: CASSQVSRVADTQYF. CDR3 coding DNA: TGTGCCAGCAGCCAAGTTTCGAGGGTCGCAGATACGCAGTATTTT.

This clonotype was seen only a few times. The chain couples TRBV6-1 to TRBJ2-6, with 9 bases that match TRBD1. The CDR3 has 16 residues. CDR1 and CDR2 (germline): MNHNS, SASEGT. V gave up 6 bases and J gave up 4 bases; unmatched junction bases: 7. CDR3 amino acids: CASRQQGAEGANVLTF. In DNA form, the CDR3 reads TGTGCCAGCAGACAACAGGGGGCTGAAGGGGCCAACGTCCTGACTTTC.

This clonotype was observed at least ten times. The chain recombines TRBV29-1 with TRBJ2-7, with 8 positions matching TRBD1. CDR3 length equals 14 residues. J gave up 1 base and V 6 bases, and 8 bases lay outside the gene matches. In germline, CDR1 is SQVTM, CDR2 ANQGSEA. The CDR3 here is CSVDRGEGSYEQYF. The CDR3 DNA follows: TGCAGCGTCGACAGGGGAGAGGGATCCTACGAGCAGTACTTC.